The rows below give T cell receptor beta chains drawn from one sample of a study of OX40 agonist ivuxolimab in advanced cancers. Clones were read by immunoSEQ multiplex PCR, and TCRdb kept only the in-frame ones, dropping some. This sample has under 75,000 clones, with roughly 87% found just once. The sample here was CD4+ or CD8+ T cells sorted from blood, taken in a trial of the OX40 agonist ivuxolimab. These receptors all come from an adult with an advanced solid tumor such as melanoma, head and neck, liver or kidney cancer. Both conserved end residues are part of each CDR3. The D gene is left open where the match is weak. Clone sizes are given selectively: once, few, many, or a class where the clone is expanded.

j_gene	v_gene	len	abundance	d_gene	CDR3aa	CDR3nt
TRBJ1-5	TRBV9	14	.	.	CASSSGQPNQPQHF	TGTGCCAGCAGCTCCGGACAGCCCAATCAGCCCCAGCATTTT
TRBJ2-7	TRBV2	12	.	.	CASSRGTYEQYF	TGTGCCAGCAGCCGGGGGACCTACGAGCAGTACTTC
TRBJ2-7	TRBV4-1	15	.	TRBD1	CASSQNDRGGYEQYF	TGCGCCAGCAGCCAAAATGACAGGGGCGGCTACGAGCAGTACTTC
TRBJ2-5	TRBV7-9	14	.	.	CASSTRERQETQYF	TGTGCCAGCTCCACCCGGGAGAGACAAGAGACCCAGTACTTC
TRBJ1-2	TRBV15	16	.	.	CATSRDRGRPNYGYTF	TGTGCCACCAGCAGAGATCGCGGACGCCCTAACTATGGCTACACCTTC
TRBJ2-7	TRBV18	15	once	.	CASSPLRGNSYEQYF	TGTGCCAGCTCACCACTCCGGGGTAACTCCTACGAGCAGTACTTC
TRBJ2-3	TRBV19	14	.	.	CASRGGTSTDTQYF	TGTGCCAGTAGAGGGGGAACTAGCACAGATACGCAGTATTTT
TRBJ1-5	TRBV6-1	16	.	TRBD1	CASSAQYRGRNQPQHF	TGTGCCAGCAGTGCTCAATACAGGGGTAGGAATCAGCCCCAGCATTTT
TRBJ2-4	TRBV28	15	.	TRBD2	CASSFVAGGKNIQYF	TGTGCCAGCAGTTTTGTAGCGGGAGGTAAAAACATTCAGTACTTC
TRBJ1-2	TRBV7-3	13	once	TRBD1	CASSRDRGFGYTF	TGTGCCAGCAGCCGGGACAGGGGATTTGGCTACACCTTC
TRBJ2-2	TRBV15	16	.	TRBD1	CATSRDPTGDTGELFF	TGTGCCACCAGCAGAGATCCAACAGGGGATACCGGGGAGCTGTTTTTT
TRBJ1-4	TRBV2	12	.	.	CASARDGEKLFF	TGTGCCAGCGCCCGGGACGGTGAAAAACTGTTTTTT
TRBJ2-1	TRBV27	15	.	.	CASSPRVIRNNEQFF	TGTGCCAGCAGTCCCCGGGTCATCCGAAACAATGAGCAGTTCTTC
TRBJ2-7	TRBV6-6	12	.	.	CASSQRGYEQYF	TGTGCCAGCAGCCAAAGGGGGTACGAGCAGTACTTC
TRBJ2-1	TRBV11-1	14	.	.	CASSSLTQPSEQFF	TGTGCCAGCAGCTCCTTAACCCAGCCTTCGGAGCAGTTCTTC
TRBJ2-1	TRBV6-1	15	.	TRBD2	CASSETGGLGNEQFF	TGTGCCAGCAGTGAGACGGGAGGGCTTGGCAATGAGCAGTTCTTC
TRBJ2-1	TRBV28	14	.	.	CASTLRALNNEQFF	TGTGCCAGCACCCTAAGGGCACTAAACAATGAGCAGTTCTTC
TRBJ2-2	TRBV19	15	.	.	CASSIAGGATGELFF	TGTGCCAGTAGTATAGCTGGCGGGGCCACCGGGGAGCTGTTTTTT
TRBJ2-5	TRBV5-1	14	.	.	CASSLEGTQETQYF	TGCGCCAGCAGCTTGGAGGGAACCCAAGAGACCCAGTACTTC
TRBJ2-7	TRBV5-6	11	.	.	CASSFGVEQYF	TGTGCCAGCAGCTTTGGAGTCGAGCAGTACTTC
TRBJ2-3	TRBV6-6	16	once	.	CASSGKGVQNTDTQYF	TGTGCCAGCAGCGGTAAGGGGGTTCAAAACACAGATACGCAGTATTTT
TRBJ2-7	TRBV9	14	.	TRBD1	CASSPTGGDYEQYF	TGTGCCAGCAGCCCGACAGGGGGCGACTACGAGCAGTACTTC
TRBJ2-7	TRBV7-6	14	.	TRBD1	CASSASGQAYEQYF	TGTGCCAGCAGCGCCTCGGGACAGGCCTACGAGCAGTACTTC
TRBJ2-7	TRBV28	14	.	.	CASSLTFGVGEQYF	TGTGCCAGCAGTCTCACATTCGGGGTCGGGGAGCAGTACTTC
TRBJ1-4	TRBV7-9	17	few	.	CASSSAGAHLGGEKLFF	TGTGCCAGCAGCTCCGCGGGGGCTCACCTAGGGGGTGAAAAACTGTTTTTT
TRBJ1-1	TRBV11-3	15	.	.	CASSTFGAGNTEAFF	TGTGCCAGCAGCACCTTTGGGGCCGGGAACACTGAAGCTTTCTTT
TRBJ2-7	TRBV25-1	16	.	TRBD2	CASSAGSGTSGYEQYF	TGTGCCAGCAGTGCCGGTTCCGGGACTAGCGGTTACGAGCAGTACTTC
TRBJ2-7	TRBV5-1	14	few	.	CASSPRTASYEQYF	TGCGCCAGCAGCCCCCGGACGGCCTCCTACGAGCAGTACTTC
TRBJ2-7	TRBV30	12	.	.	CAWSVGAYEQYF	TGTGCCTGGAGTGTAGGGGCCTACGAGCAGTACTTC
TRBJ2-1	TRBV5-1	16	.	TRBD2	CASSLTTSTTYNEQFF	TGCGCCAGCAGCCTTACGACTAGCACCACCTACAATGAGCAGTTCTTC
TRBJ2-7	TRBV5-4	14	.	.	CASSFGGVTYEQYF	TGTGCCAGCAGCTTCGGGGGAGTTACCTACGAGCAGTACTTC
TRBJ2-7	TRBV11-3	15	.	.	CASSLGMGEAYEQYF	TGTGCCAGCAGCCTAGGAATGGGAGAGGCCTACGAGCAGTACTTC
TRBJ2-7	TRBV6-1	14	.	TRBD1	CASRDRGNSYEQYF	TGTGCCAGCAGGGACAGGGGGAACTCCTACGAGCAGTACTTC
TRBJ2-7	TRBV19	15	.	TRBD1	CASSINRDSFNEQYF	TGTGCCAGTAGTATAAACCGGGACAGTTTCAACGAGCAGTACTTC
TRBJ2-4	TRBV4-1	14	.	TRBD1	CASKSVGQKNIQYF	TGCGCCAGCAAGTCGGTGGGACAGAAAAACATTCAGTACTTC
TRBJ2-2	TRBV5-1	13	.	.	CASSLAPDSELFF	TGCGCCAGCAGCTTGGCCCCGGACAGCGAGCTGTTTTTT
TRBJ2-5	TRBV5-4	15	.	TRBD2	CASSFSGRTQETQYF	TGTGCCAGCAGTTTTAGCGGGAGAACTCAAGAGACCCAGTACTTC
TRBJ2-1	TRBV5-6	16	once	.	CASSPQGGSIQNEQFF	TGTGCCAGCAGCCCCCAGGGGGGTAGCATTCAGAATGAGCAGTTCTTC
TRBJ2-1	TRBV6-5	15	.	TRBD1	CASTKTGDPYNEQFF	TGTGCCAGCACCAAGACAGGGGACCCCTACAATGAGCAGTTCTTC
TRBJ1-1	TRBV7-9	15	.	TRBD1	CASSLGTGGRAEAFF	TGTGCCAGCAGCTTAGGGACAGGGGGACGCGCTGAAGCTTTCTTT
TRBJ2-7	TRBV5-1	14	.	.	CASRLGSGSYEQYF	TGCGCCAGCCGGCTTGGTAGCGGCTCCTACGAGCAGTACTTC
TRBJ1-1	TRBV10-1	16	.	TRBD1	CASSNSFGTGNTEAFF	TGCGCCAGCAGCAATTCTTTCGGGACAGGGAACACTGAAGCTTTCTTT
TRBJ1-4	TRBV5-1	15	.	TRBD1	CASSPGGPWVEKLFF	TGCGCCAGCAGCCCAGGGGGCCCCTGGGTTGAAAAACTGTTTTTT
TRBJ1-1	TRBV5-1	16	.	.	CASSLVAATQGTEAFF	TGCGCCAGCAGCTTGGTAGCGGCAACCCAAGGGACTGAAGCTTTCTTT
TRBJ2-2	TRBV6-1	15	.	TRBD2	CASSGLAGGGGELFF	TGTGCCAGCAGTGGACTAGCGGGAGGGGGAGGGGAGCTGTTTTTT
TRBJ1-5	TRBV7-6	13	.	.	CASSLGSEKPQHF	TGTGCCAGCAGCTTAGGGTCAGAGAAGCCCCAGCATTTT
TRBJ2-3	TRBV2	15	.	.	CASSETGLRTDTQYF	TGTGCCAGCAGTGAAACAGGGCTCCGCACAGATACGCAGTATTTT
TRBJ2-1	TRBV10-3	13	.	TRBD2	CAISSGLSNEQFF	TGTGCCATCTCTAGCGGACTGAGCAATGAGCAGTTCTTC
TRBJ2-3	TRBV7-9	16	.	TRBD2	CASRPPGLAGTDTQYF	TGTGCCAGCAGACCTCCTGGACTAGCGGGAACAGATACGCAGTATTTT
TRBJ1-1	TRBV6-1	12	once	.	CASSEAAAEAFF	TGTGCCAGCAGTGAAGCGGCAGCTGAAGCTTTCTTT
TRBJ1-2	TRBV9	14	.	.	CASSVGGANYGYTF	TGTGCCAGCAGCGTAGGGGGGGCTAACTATGGCTACACCTTC